A single sample is the source of the 9 T cell receptor beta chains below, sequenced in a study of T cell clones after liver transplantation. Sequencing was performed with immunoSEQ multiplex PCR; in TCRdb, only in-frame clones are kept and a portion is missing. The sample holds 7,500 to 10,000 clones, approximately 82% seen once. Material: CD8+ T cells from blood, obtained at the 22-month timepoint. These receptors all stem from a human patient who received a liver transplant. Some T cells could come from the graft donor.

The rearrangement uses TRBV5-5 and TRBJ2-3; the match to TRBD2 covers 13 bases. Germline CDR1 reads SGHKS; CDR2 reads YYEKEE (reference sequence). The CDR3 totals 16 residues. Germline trimming cut 4 bases from V and 1 base from J; bases unmatched to any gene: 3. The CDR3: CASSPGTSGGTDTQYF. The CDR3 region has the DNA TGTGCCAGCAGCCCGGGGACTAGCGGGGGCACAGATACGCAGTATTTT.

V usage is TRBV2 and J usage is TRBJ2-3; D possibly corresponds to TRBD2 (5 bases). The CDR3 has 13 amino acids. V lost 8 bases and J 8 bases, leaving 17 bases between the germline ends. Per germline, CDR1 SNHLY and CDR2 FYNNEI. The CDR3 protein is CASSPGGQSTQYF. The CDR3 DNA follows: TGTGCCAGCTCCCCCGGCGGGCAGAGTACGCAGTATTTT.

Points on this clone: One junction end disagrees with the germline gene, perhaps due to a read error. CDR3 coding DNA: TGCGCCAGCACCCAAGGAGGGGGAGGGGAGCTGTTTTTT. This sequence encodes CASTQGGGGELFF. The rearrangement links TRBV4-1 to TRBJ2-2, with D possibly being TRBD1 or TRBD2 (6 bases each). The V gene's germline CDR1 is MGHRA and CDR2 YSYEKL. The CDR3 is made up of 13 amino acids.

On this clone: Other DNA sequences in the sample encode the same CDR3. The chain has TRBV11-2 and TRBJ2-7, with unresolved D. Per the germline V gene, CDR1 is SGHAT and CDR2 is FQNNGV. V was shortened by 4 bases and J by 1 base, with 8 bases between the two germline ends. This CDR3 is 13 amino acids long. CDR3 DNA sequence: TGTGCCAGCAGCTCCGGGCAGTCCTACGAGCAGTACTTC. Its translation is CASSSGQSYEQYF.

The chain is built from TRBV11-2 and TRBJ2-7; D is unresolved. Germline lookup yields CDR1 SGHAT and CDR2 FQNNGV. V gave up 0 bases and J gave up 0 bases, with 12 bases separating them. The CDR3 length is 16 residues. CDR3 residues: CASSLEEIGSSYEQYF. CDR3 sequence (DNA): TGTGCCAGCAGCTTAGAAGAGATAGGCAGCTCCTACGAGCAGTACTTC.

This chain joins TRBV30 and TRBJ2-2; 8 bases are shared with TRBD2. CDR1 and CDR2 from the germline V gene are GTSNPN and SVGIG (reference sequence). This CDR3 spans 15 amino acids. The J segment lost 5 bases and the V segment lost 3 bases, leaving 8 bases of the junction unmatched. The CDR3, as DNA: TGTGCCTGGAGCGGAACAGCGGGAGCGACCGGGGAGCTGTTTTTT. It encodes CAWSGTAGATGELFF.

The rearrangement links TRBV4-1 to TRBJ2-4; D possibly corresponds to TRBD2 (5 bases). Trimming took 0 bases from V and 9 from J, leaving 12 bases between them. The germline V gene has CDR1 MGHRA and CDR2 YSYEKL. The CDR3 totals 14 residues. Here the CDR3 reads CASSQDGGRPIQYF. In DNA form, the CDR3 reads TGCGCCAGCAGCCAAGATGGAGGCCGCCCCATTCAGTACTTC.

V is TRBV25-1 and J is TRBJ1-6; D perhaps matches TRBD1 (5 bases). The V gene's germline CDR1 is MGHDK and CDR2 SYGVNS. Between the trimmed V and J ends, which lost 5 bases and 10 bases, there was a span of 21 bases. The CDR3 covers 16 residues. This CDR3 is CASSKTVREVDSPLHF. The CDR3 DNA follows: TGTGCCAGCAGTAAGACAGTCCGAGAAGTAGACTCACCCCTCCACTTT.

In DNA form, the CDR3 reads TGTGCCAGTAGTATGGGTTGGGGAGCCACTGAAGCTTTCTTT. Protein product: CASSMGWGATEAFF. The chain has TRBV19 and TRBJ1-1; no clear D. Germline CDR1 is LNHDA and CDR2 is SQIVND (reference sequence). The CDR3 is 14 residues long. With 3 bases removed from V and 4 bases from J, the gap between germline ends came to 12 bases.